These 14 T cell receptor beta chains were all obtained from the same sample, sequenced in a study of blood T cell repertoires in COVID-19. TCRdb's copy holds only in-frame clones and misses some; the assay was immunoSEQ multiplex PCR. The repertoire holds a few hundred thousand clones, around 86% seen once, with about 2.2% in the top ten. Sequencing was carried out using peripheral blood. These receptors originate from a woman younger than 45 who had recovered from COVID-19.

The V gene is TRBV4-1, the J gene TRBJ2-7; TRBD2 matches at 8 bases. The CDR3 covers 15 residues. Losses at the gene ends were 3 bases for V and 3 bases for J; bases not matched to a gene: 7. Germline CDR1 reads MGHRA; CDR2 reads YSYEKL. CDR3 sequence reads: CASSQVAGINYEQYF. Here the CDR3 DNA reads TGCGCCAGCAGCCAGGTAGCGGGGATAAACTACGAGCAGTACTTC.

The chain joins TRBV5-6 to TRBJ1-2; the D gene is possibly TRBD1 (5 bases). Germline lookup yields CDR1 SGHDT and CDR2 YYEEEE. V was pared by 4 bases and J by 7 bases, with 14 bases between. The CDR3 has 13 residues. The CDR3 reads CASSHGRESGYTF. CDR3 coding DNA: TGTGCCAGCAGCCACGGCAGGGAATCTGGCTACACCTTC.

The chain couples TRBV5-4 to TRBJ1-1; 7 nucleotides line up with TRBD1. The CDR3 covers 17 residues. V dropped 4 bases and J dropped 4; count of bases not matched to a gene: 16. Germline loops: CDR1 SGHNT, CDR2 YYREEE (reference sequence). CDR3 DNA: TGTGCCAGCAGCCCGTTACAGGGGAGGTTGGTATCCACTGAAGCTTTCTTT. Residues: CASSPLQGRLVSTEAFF.

A few counts support this clone. The chain has TRBV7-9 and TRBJ2-7; 9 bases align to TRBD1. V shed 5 bases, J shed 7 bases, and the junction held 18 bases outside the gene matches. The CDR3 sequence is 17 residues long. Germline lookup yields CDR1 SEHNR and CDR2 FQNEAQ (reference sequence). The CDR3 here is CASSPSNYRGPSGEQYF. DNA of the CDR3: TGTGCCAGCAGCCCCTCTAACTACAGGGGGCCCTCGGGAGAGCAGTACTTC.

The rearrangement links TRBV7-9 to TRBJ1-4; TRBD1 matches 7 bases. V shed 4 bases, J shed 5 bases, and the junction held 4 bases outside the gene matches. This CDR3 is 14 amino acids long. The V gene's germline CDR1 is SEHNR and CDR2 FQNEAQ (reference sequence). The CDR3 spells CASSSQGLNEKLFF. In DNA, the CDR3 is TGTGCCAGCAGCTCACAGGGGTTAAATGAAAAACTGTTTTTT.

The chain's CDR3 is CASSPRLGRETTNEKLFF. For the CDR3, the DNA is TGTGCCAGCAGCCCGCGATTGGGTAGGGAGACAACTAATGAAAAACTGTTTTTT. V and J are TRBV11-2 and TRBJ1-4; D is uncertain. Deletions cut 5 bases from V and 0 bases from J, with 19 bases between. Germline CDR1 reads SGHAT; CDR2 reads FQNNGV. The CDR3 extends over 18 amino acids.

This clone was seen only a few times. The V and J genes are TRBV5-4 and TRBJ1-2; 9 bases map to TRBD1. This CDR3 has 15 residues. J gave up 6 bases and V 3 bases, and 9 bases lay outside the gene matches. CDR1 and CDR2 from the germline V gene are SGHNT and YYREEE (reference sequence). CDR3 residues: CASSSSGQGLHGYTF. CDR3 DNA: TGTGCCAGCAGCTCCTCGGGACAGGGACTTCATGGCTACACCTTC.

This sequence joins TRBV27 and TRBJ2-1; TRBD1 matches 10 bases. The CDR3 has 15 residues. V lost 3 bases, J lost 7 bases, and 6 bases stayed unmatched. The germline CDR1 and CDR2 sequences are MNHEY and SMNVEV (reference sequence). The CDR3 sequence is CASSFRDRGDNEQFF. In nucleotides, the CDR3 is TGTGCCAGCAGTTTCCGGGACAGGGGCGATAATGAGCAGTTCTTC.

This clone came up a few times. The rearrangement links TRBV19 to TRBJ2-7; 14 nucleotides line up with TRBD2. This CDR3 comprises 15 residues. Per the germline V gene, CDR1 is LNHDA and CDR2 is SQIVND (reference sequence). Trimming took 3 bases from V and 5 from J; bases not matched to a gene: 3. The CDR3 DNA reads as TGTGCCAGTAGTATGGGACTAGCGGGAGAAAACGAGCAGTACTTC. This codes for CASSMGLAGENEQYF.

CDR3 protein: CASSAQPTTGELFF. CDR3 nucleotide sequence: TGTGCCAGCAGCGCTCAACCGACAACCGGGGAGCTGTTTTTT. V is TRBV9 and J is TRBJ2-2; D remains unclear. V was trimmed by 3 bases and J by 5 bases, leaving 11 bases between them. The length of the CDR3 is 14 residues. Germline CDR1 and CDR2: SGDLS and YYNGEE.

The rearrangement links TRBV28 to TRBJ2-3, with D maybe TRBD2 (6 bases). This CDR3 comprises 12 residues. The germline CDR1 and CDR2 sequences are MDHEN and SYDVKM. Trimming removed 3 bases at V and 8 bases at J, with 9 bases between. The CDR3 DNA reads as TGTGCCAGCAGTTTCCGGGGGTCTACGCAGTATTTT. Its protein is CASSFRGSTQYF.

The V and J genes are TRBV28 and TRBJ2-1; D is ambiguous. Germline CDR1 reads MDHEN; CDR2 reads SYDVKM. V was clipped by 9 bases and J by 7 bases, with 7 bases between them. The CDR3 runs to 10 residues. CDR3 amino acids: CASFRNEQFF. The CDR3 nucleotides are TGTGCCAGTTTTCGTAATGAGCAGTTCTTC.

The V call is TRBV5-6, the J call TRBJ2-3, with 7 bases lining up with TRBD2. The CDR3 consists of 15 residues. J gave up 3 bases and V 0 bases, and 4 bases lay outside the gene matches. Per the germline V gene, CDR1 is SGHDT and CDR2 is YYEEEE. The CDR3 DNA is TGTGCCAGCAGCTTGGGGCGGGGGAAAACAGATACGCAGTATTTT. Translating it yields CASSLGRGKTDTQYF.

The chain recombines TRBV30 with TRBJ1-4, with D possibly matching TRBD1 (6 bases). The CDR3 totals 14 residues. The ends were cut back, 3 bases at V and 8 bases at J, with 16 bases in the middle. Per the germline V gene, CDR1 is GTSNPN and CDR2 is SVGIG (reference sequence). The CDR3 DNA sequence: TGTGCCTGGAGGGGTTGGCAGGGGAACGAAAAACTGTTTTTT. Translating it yields CAWRGWQGNEKLFF. Full variable domain (remainder filled in from reference TRBV30 and TRBJ1-4): SQTIHQWPATLVQPVGSPLSLECTVEGTSNPNLYWYRQAAGRGLQLLFYSVGIGQISSEVPQNLSASRPQDRQFILSSKKLLLSDSGFYLCAWRGWQGNEKLFFGSGTQLSVL.